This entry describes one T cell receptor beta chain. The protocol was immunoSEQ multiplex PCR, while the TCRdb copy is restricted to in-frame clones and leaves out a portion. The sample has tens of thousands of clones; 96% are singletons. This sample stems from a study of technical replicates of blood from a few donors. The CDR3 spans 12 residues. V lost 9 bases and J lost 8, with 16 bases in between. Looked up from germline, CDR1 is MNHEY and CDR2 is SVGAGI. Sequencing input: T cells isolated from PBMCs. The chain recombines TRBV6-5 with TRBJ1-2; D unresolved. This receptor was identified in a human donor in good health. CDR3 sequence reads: CASEGQDEGYTF. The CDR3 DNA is TGTGCCAGTGAGGGCCAGGATGAGGGCTACACCTTC.